The clone carrying this TCR beta chain was seen at least ten times. CDR3 size: 16 residues. V shed 6 bases and J 4 bases; nucleotides not matched to a gene: 13. This record belongs to a study of T cell repertoires in cytomegalovirus infection. TCRdb independently ran MiXCR on the reads; one entry per CDR3 protein. In the table there are approximately 250,000 distinct CDR3 sequences, about 12% of which are singletons. This TCR was sampled from a human donor in good health (CMV status not recorded). Some clones in this sample may be carry-over from other donors' samples. The chain combines TRBV12-3 or TRBV12-4 with TRBJ2-5; TRBD1 agrees at 8 bases. The sample consisted of PBMCs. The CDR3 DNA follows: TGTGCCAGCAGCCATGCACTTCCAGGGGGCGGAGAGACCCAGTACTTC. Translating gives CASSHALPGGGETQYF.